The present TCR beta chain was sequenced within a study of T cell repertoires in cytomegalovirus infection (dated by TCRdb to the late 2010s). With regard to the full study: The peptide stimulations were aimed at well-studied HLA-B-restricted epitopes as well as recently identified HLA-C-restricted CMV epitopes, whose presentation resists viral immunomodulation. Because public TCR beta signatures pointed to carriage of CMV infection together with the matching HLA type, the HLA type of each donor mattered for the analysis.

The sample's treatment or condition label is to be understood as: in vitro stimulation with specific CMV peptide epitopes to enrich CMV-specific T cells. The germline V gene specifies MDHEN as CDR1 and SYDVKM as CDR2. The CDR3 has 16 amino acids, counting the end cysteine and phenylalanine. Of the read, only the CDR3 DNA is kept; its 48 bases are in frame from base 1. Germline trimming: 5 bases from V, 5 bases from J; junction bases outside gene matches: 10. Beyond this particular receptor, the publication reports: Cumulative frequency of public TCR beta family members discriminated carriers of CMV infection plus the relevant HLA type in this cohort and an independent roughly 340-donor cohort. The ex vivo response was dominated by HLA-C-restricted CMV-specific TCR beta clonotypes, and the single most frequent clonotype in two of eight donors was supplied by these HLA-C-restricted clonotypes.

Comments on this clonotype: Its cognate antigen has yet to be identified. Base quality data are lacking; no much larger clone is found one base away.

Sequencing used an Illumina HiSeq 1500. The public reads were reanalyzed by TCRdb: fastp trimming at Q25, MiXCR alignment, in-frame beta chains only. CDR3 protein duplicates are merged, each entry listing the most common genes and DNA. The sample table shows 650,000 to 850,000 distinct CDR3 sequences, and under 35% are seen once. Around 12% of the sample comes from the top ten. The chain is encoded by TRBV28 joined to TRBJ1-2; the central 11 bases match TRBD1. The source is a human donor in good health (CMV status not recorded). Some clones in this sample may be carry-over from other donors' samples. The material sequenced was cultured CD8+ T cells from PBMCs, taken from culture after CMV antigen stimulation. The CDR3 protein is CASSGGWTGGKYGYTF. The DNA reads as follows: TGTGCCAGCAGTGGGGGGTGGACAGGGGGCAAGTATGGCTACACCTTC.